This is a list of T cell receptor beta chains from one sample in a study of CD8 T cells in ankylosing spondylitis. TCRdb recomputed calls from the 5' RACE reads with MiXCR, one row per CDR3 protein. The sample yields over 400,000 distinct CDR3 sequences, 20% to 30% seen once. The sequenced sample was blood, either unsorted or a sorted T cell fraction (not recorded which). All receptors derive from a male donor with ankylosing spondylitis. Both conserved end residues are part of each CDR3. A D gene is named only where the DNA matches it firmly. Not every row has a clone size; where given, it reads once, few, many or a size class.

j_gene: TRBJ2-1
d_gene: TRBD2
v_gene: TRBV11-2
abundance: NA
CDR3aa: CASSLAPLAGGYNEQFF
CDR3nt: TGTGCCAGCAGCTTAGCCCCCCTAGCGGGGGGTTACAATGAGCAGTTCTTC

j_gene: TRBJ2-3
d_gene: NA
v_gene: TRBV24-1
abundance: NA
CDR3aa: CATSDPLGRPGTTDTQYF
CDR3nt: TGTGCCACCAGTGACCCATTGGGGAGGCCGGGAACCACAGATACGCAGTATTTT

j_gene: TRBJ1-1
d_gene: NA
v_gene: TRBV25-1
abundance: NA
CDR3aa: CASSGGSVTEAFF
CDR3nt: TGTGCCAGCAGTGGGGGCTCGGTCACTGAAGCTTTCTTT

j_gene: TRBJ2-3
d_gene: TRBD2
v_gene: TRBV5-1
abundance: NA
CDR3aa: CASSLGTSGDTTDTQYF
CDR3nt: TGCGCCAGCAGCTTAGGGACTAGCGGGGATACCACAGATACGCAGTATTTT

j_gene: TRBJ1-1
d_gene: NA
v_gene: TRBV12-3/TRBV12-4
abundance: few
CDR3aa: CASSYAPPEAFF
CDR3nt: TGTGCCAGCAGCTATGCCCCCCCAGAAGCTTTCTTT

j_gene: TRBJ2-5
d_gene: NA
v_gene: TRBV7-9
abundance: few
CDR3aa: CASSLNWETQYF
CDR3nt: TGTGCCAGCAGCTTGAACTGGGAGACCCAGTACTTC

j_gene: TRBJ2-2
d_gene: TRBD2
v_gene: TRBV20-1
abundance: NA
CDR3aa: CSARSLAGGPGTGELFF
CDR3nt: TGCAGTGCTAGGTCCCTAGCGGGAGGGCCGGGGACCGGGGAGCTGTTTTTT

j_gene: TRBJ2-6
d_gene: NA
v_gene: TRBV20-1
abundance: NA
CDR3aa: CSAALDSGANVLTF
CDR3nt: TGCAGTGCGGCACTAGACTCTGGGGCCAACGTCCTGACTTTC

j_gene: TRBJ2-3
d_gene: TRBD1
v_gene: TRBV20-1
abundance: few
CDR3aa: CSAIPPGGDTQYF
CDR3nt: TGCAGTGCTATCCCACCAGGGGGAGATACGCAGTATTTT

j_gene: TRBJ2-7
d_gene: NA
v_gene: TRBV5-1
abundance: NA
CDR3aa: CASSPRGVPSSYEQYF
CDR3nt: TGCGCCAGCAGCCCCCGGGGAGTACCAAGCTCCTACGAGCAGTACTTC

j_gene: TRBJ2-2
d_gene: TRBD1
v_gene: TRBV24-1
abundance: NA
CDR3aa: CATRRQGDTGELFF
CDR3nt: TGTGCCACCAGACGACAGGGGGACACCGGGGAGCTGTTTTTT

j_gene: TRBJ2-1
d_gene: TRBD2
v_gene: TRBV19
abundance: NA
CDR3aa: CASSLLAGTPYNEQFF
CDR3nt: TGTGCCAGTAGTCTACTAGCGGGAACTCCTTACAATGAGCAGTTCTTC

j_gene: TRBJ2-4
d_gene: NA
v_gene: TRBV12-3/TRBV12-4
abundance: few
CDR3aa: CASSLGHKNIQYF
CDR3nt: TGTGCCAGCAGTTTAGGACACAAAAACATTCAGTACTTC

j_gene: TRBJ1-1
d_gene: TRBD1
v_gene: TRBV12-3/TRBV12-4
abundance: NA
CDR3aa: CASSSDRGVNTEAFF
CDR3nt: TGTGCCAGCAGTTCGGACAGGGGGGTGAACACTGAAGCTTTCTTT

j_gene: TRBJ2-1
d_gene: NA
v_gene: TRBV25-1
abundance: few
CDR3aa: CASSEFGVANEQFF
CDR3nt: TGTGCCAGCAGTGAATTCGGCGTGGCCAATGAGCAGTTCTTC

j_gene: TRBJ1-6
d_gene: NA
v_gene: TRBV5-5
abundance: few
CDR3aa: CASSLGGSSPLHF
CDR3nt: TGTGCCAGCAGCTTGGGGGGTTCCTCACCCCTCCACTTT

j_gene: TRBJ1-2
d_gene: NA
v_gene: TRBV6-5
abundance: NA
CDR3aa: CASSYGTPKVLYGYTF
CDR3nt: TGTGCCAGCAGTTACGGGACACCGAAGGTTCTCTATGGCTACACCTTC

j_gene: TRBJ1-1
d_gene: NA
v_gene: TRBV3-1
abundance: few
CDR3aa: CASSQAGLATEAFF
CDR3nt: TGTGCCAGCAGCCAGGCGGGCTTGGCAACTGAAGCTTTCTTT

j_gene: TRBJ2-2
d_gene: NA
v_gene: TRBV12-3/TRBV12-4
abundance: NA
CDR3aa: CASSRNGGGELFF
CDR3nt: TGTGCCAGCAGTCGAAACGGGGGCGGGGAGCTGTTTTTT

j_gene: TRBJ1-5
d_gene: NA
v_gene: TRBV12-3/TRBV12-4
abundance: NA
CDR3aa: CASRPGGSGAQPQHF
CDR3nt: TGTGCCAGCAGGCCCGGTGGGTCCGGTGCTCAGCCCCAGCATTTT

j_gene: TRBJ2-1
d_gene: NA
v_gene: TRBV5-6
abundance: NA
CDR3aa: CASSFLTGKGNNEQFF
CDR3nt: TGTGCCAGCAGCTTTTTAACAGGGAAGGGAAACAATGAGCAGTTCTTC

j_gene: TRBJ2-7
d_gene: NA
v_gene: TRBV11-2
abundance: NA
CDR3aa: CASSLEGGILRASYEQYF
CDR3nt: TGTGCCAGCAGCTTAGAGGGTGGTATCCTCCGGGCGTCCTACGAGCAGTACTTC

j_gene: TRBJ2-5
d_gene: TRBD2
v_gene: TRBV12-3/TRBV12-4
abundance: NA
CDR3aa: CASSLTSGRFQETQYF
CDR3nt: TGTGCCAGCAGTCTAACCAGCGGGAGATTCCAAGAGACCCAGTACTTC

j_gene: TRBJ2-1
d_gene: TRBD2
v_gene: TRBV20-1
abundance: few
CDR3aa: CSAPPSGPYNEQFF
CDR3nt: TGCAGTGCTCCCCCTAGCGGGCCTTACAATGAGCAGTTCTTC

j_gene: TRBJ1-6
d_gene: TRBD1
v_gene: TRBV20-1
abundance: few
CDR3aa: CSARRTGVLDSPLHF
CDR3nt: TGCAGTGCTAGGAGGACAGGGGTCTTGGATTCACCCCTCCACTTT

j_gene: TRBJ1-4
d_gene: NA
v_gene: TRBV20-1
abundance: NA
CDR3aa: CSARGAGGEEKLFF
CDR3nt: TGCAGTGCTAGAGGGGCCGGCGGCGAAGAAAAACTGTTTTTT

j_gene: TRBJ1-5
d_gene: NA
v_gene: TRBV7-2
abundance: few
CDR3aa: CASSLAGRTAPNQPQHF
CDR3nt: TGTGCCAGCAGCTTAGCGGGGCGGACAGCTCCTAATCAGCCCCAGCATTTT

j_gene: TRBJ2-1
d_gene: TRBD2
v_gene: TRBV11-2
abundance: many
CDR3aa: CASSLYPASSGRYNEQFF
CDR3nt: TGTGCCAGCAGCTTATATCCGGCGTCTAGCGGGAGATACAATGAGCAGTTCTTC

j_gene: TRBJ2-5
d_gene: NA
v_gene: TRBV6-1
abundance: few
CDR3aa: CASKQLGDQETQYF
CDR3nt: TGTGCCAGCAAGCAACTCGGGGATCAAGAGACCCAGTACTTC

j_gene: TRBJ1-2
d_gene: TRBD1
v_gene: TRBV7-9
abundance: few
CDR3aa: CASSQRAGGTNYGYTF
CDR3nt: TGTGCCAGCAGCCAGCGCGCAGGGGGGACTAACTATGGCTACACCTTC

j_gene: TRBJ2-5
d_gene: NA
v_gene: TRBV5-1
abundance: NA
CDR3aa: CASSRTGSRLQETQYF
CDR3nt: TGCGCCAGCAGCCGGACCGGGTCGAGACTCCAAGAGACCCAGTACTTC

j_gene: TRBJ2-7
d_gene: NA
v_gene: TRBV24-1
abundance: NA
CDR3aa: CATSGPGPSYEQYF
CDR3nt: TGTGCCACCAGTGGGCCGGGACCCTCCTACGAGCAGTACTTC

j_gene: TRBJ1-5
d_gene: NA
v_gene: TRBV3-1
abundance: NA
CDR3aa: CASSQGAGGYQPQHF
CDR3nt: TGTGCCAGCAGCCAAGGGGCCGGGGGATATCAGCCCCAGCATTTT

j_gene: TRBJ1-1
d_gene: NA
v_gene: TRBV20-1
abundance: few
CDR3aa: CSARPGVNTEAFF
CDR3nt: TGCAGTGCTCGACCGGGGGTTAACACTGAAGCTTTCTTT

j_gene: TRBJ1-2
d_gene: TRBD1
v_gene: TRBV5-1
abundance: few
CDR3aa: CASSMSGTGTGIYGYTF
CDR3nt: TGCGCCAGCAGCATGTCTGGAACCGGGACAGGAATCTATGGCTACACCTTC

j_gene: TRBJ1-6
d_gene: NA
v_gene: TRBV12-3/TRBV12-4
abundance: NA
CDR3aa: CASSNPPGKTSPLHF
CDR3nt: TGTGCCAGCAGTAACCCTCCGGGCAAGACTTCACCCCTCCACTTT

j_gene: TRBJ2-1
d_gene: NA
v_gene: TRBV27
abundance: NA
CDR3aa: CASSLRPGGEGRNEQFF
CDR3nt: TGTGCCAGCAGTTTACGCCCAGGGGGGGAGGGCCGGAATGAGCAGTTCTTC

j_gene: TRBJ2-1
d_gene: NA
v_gene: TRBV5-1
abundance: many
CDR3aa: CASSLEALGLRTSAEQFF
CDR3nt: TGCGCCAGCAGCTTGGAGGCCCTAGGATTGAGGACAAGTGCTGAGCAGTTCTTC

j_gene: TRBJ2-2
d_gene: TRBD2
v_gene: TRBV18
abundance: NA
CDR3aa: CASSPQRETTGELFF
CDR3nt: TGTGCCAGCTCACCACAGCGGGAGACCACCGGGGAGCTGTTTTTT

j_gene: TRBJ1-1
d_gene: NA
v_gene: TRBV12-3/TRBV12-4
abundance: few
CDR3aa: CASSPQQGRGTEAFF
CDR3nt: TGTGCCAGCAGCCCTCAACAGGGAAGGGGGACTGAAGCTTTCTTT

j_gene: TRBJ2-2
d_gene: TRBD1
v_gene: TRBV9
abundance: NA
CDR3aa: CATDRGLFTGELFF
CDR3nt: TGTGCCACCGACAGGGGGTTATTCACCGGGGAGCTGTTTTTT

j_gene: TRBJ2-3
d_gene: NA
v_gene: TRBV2
abundance: few
CDR3aa: CASSDVPVPPKDTQYF
CDR3nt: TGTGCCAGCAGTGACGTTCCGGTACCTCCCAAAGATACGCAGTATTTT

j_gene: TRBJ2-3
d_gene: TRBD1
v_gene: TRBV25-1
abundance: NA
CDR3aa: CASSESGQLKPTQYF
CDR3nt: TGTGCCAGCAGTGAATCGGGACAGCTTAAGCCTACGCAGTATTTT

j_gene: TRBJ2-5
d_gene: NA
v_gene: TRBV7-2
abundance: few
CDR3aa: CASSKQPDLGETQYF
CDR3nt: TGTGCCAGCAGCAAACAACCGGACTTGGGGGAGACCCAGTACTTC

j_gene: TRBJ1-5
d_gene: NA
v_gene: TRBV12-3/TRBV12-4
abundance: few
CDR3aa: CASSFSDGNQPQHF
CDR3nt: TGTGCCAGCAGTTTCTCGGATGGCAATCAGCCCCAGCATTTT

j_gene: TRBJ1-5
d_gene: NA
v_gene: TRBV6-6
abundance: many
CDR3aa: CASRHRDNQPQHF
CDR3nt: TGTGCCAGCAGACACAGGGACAATCAGCCCCAGCATTTT

j_gene: TRBJ2-5
d_gene: NA
v_gene: TRBV7-2
abundance: NA
CDR3aa: CASRPTSSVETQYF
CDR3nt: TGTGCCAGCAGACCTACTAGCTCAGTGGAGACCCAGTACTTC

j_gene: TRBJ1-5
d_gene: NA
v_gene: TRBV2
abundance: few
CDR3aa: CASSGAPGTNSNQPQHF
CDR3nt: TGTGCCAGCAGTGGAGCGCCGGGGACGAATAGCAATCAGCCCCAGCATTTT

j_gene: TRBJ2-1
d_gene: TRBD1
v_gene: TRBV5-1
abundance: few
CDR3aa: CASSFGTGGNEQFF
CDR3nt: TGCGCCAGCAGCTTTGGGACAGGGGGGAATGAGCAGTTCTTC

j_gene: TRBJ2-5
d_gene: NA
v_gene: TRBV20-1
abundance: few
CDR3aa: CSAAPGTEETQYF
CDR3nt: TGCAGTGCTGCCCCCGGGACCGAGGAGACCCAGTACTTC

j_gene: TRBJ2-3
d_gene: TRBD1
v_gene: TRBV7-8
abundance: NA
CDR3aa: CASSPGRDRDLTDTQYF
CDR3nt: TGTGCCAGCAGCCCTGGGCGGGACAGGGACCTCACAGATACGCAGTATTTT

j_gene: TRBJ1-6
d_gene: NA
v_gene: TRBV9
abundance: few
CDR3aa: CASSVATGTGSPLHF
CDR3nt: TGTGCCAGCAGCGTAGCAACAGGGACGGGTTCACCCCTCCACTTT

j_gene: TRBJ1-5
d_gene: NA
v_gene: TRBV20-1
abundance: NA
CDR3aa: CSAITGSSNQPQHF
CDR3nt: TGCAGTGCTATCACTGGGTCTAGCAATCAGCCCCAGCATTTT

j_gene: TRBJ1-4
d_gene: NA
v_gene: TRBV18
abundance: few
CDR3aa: CASSPDRTNEKLFF
CDR3nt: TGTGCCAGCTCACCAGACAGAACTAATGAAAAACTGTTTTTT

j_gene: TRBJ2-6
d_gene: TRBD1
v_gene: TRBV7-8
abundance: few
CDR3aa: CASSSGQGRSGANVLTF
CDR3nt: TGTGCCAGCAGCTCGGGACAGGGTCGCTCTGGGGCCAACGTCCTGACTTTC

j_gene: TRBJ2-2
d_gene: NA
v_gene: TRBV24-1
abundance: NA
CDR3aa: CATSGLEAGELFF
CDR3nt: TGTGCCACCAGTGGACTCGAGGCCGGGGAGCTGTTTTTT

j_gene: TRBJ1-1
d_gene: NA
v_gene: TRBV29-1
abundance: few
CDR3aa: CSGRWGWDTEAFF
CDR3nt: TGCAGCGGTCGTTGGGGATGGGACACTGAAGCTTTCTTT

j_gene: TRBJ2-5
d_gene: NA
v_gene: TRBV12-3/TRBV12-4
abundance: NA
CDR3aa: CASRVGHQETQYF
CDR3nt: TGTGCCAGCAGAGTCGGGCACCAAGAGACCCAGTACTTC

j_gene: TRBJ2-3
d_gene: TRBD2
v_gene: TRBV4-2
abundance: few
CDR3aa: CASSRAGGRDTQYF
CDR3nt: TGTGCCAGCAGCCGGGCGGGAGGGCGAGATACGCAGTATTTT

j_gene: TRBJ2-3
d_gene: TRBD2
v_gene: TRBV6-2/TRBV6-3
abundance: NA
CDR3aa: CASSSGLAVRIHF
CDR3nt: TGTGCCAGCAGTTCAGGACTAGCGGTTCGTATCCATTTT